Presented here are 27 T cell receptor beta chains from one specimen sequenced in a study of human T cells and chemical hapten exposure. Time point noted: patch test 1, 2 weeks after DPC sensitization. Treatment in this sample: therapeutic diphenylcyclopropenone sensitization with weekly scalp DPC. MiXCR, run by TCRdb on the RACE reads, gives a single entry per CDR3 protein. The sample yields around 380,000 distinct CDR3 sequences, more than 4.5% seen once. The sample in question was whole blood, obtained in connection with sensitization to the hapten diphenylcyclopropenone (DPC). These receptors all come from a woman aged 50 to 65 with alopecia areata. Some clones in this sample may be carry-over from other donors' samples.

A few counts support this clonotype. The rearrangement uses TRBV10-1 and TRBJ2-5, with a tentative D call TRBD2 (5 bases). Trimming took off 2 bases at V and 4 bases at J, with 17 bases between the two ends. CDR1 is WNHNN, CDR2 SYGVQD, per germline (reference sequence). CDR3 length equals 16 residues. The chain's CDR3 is CASSEGIRRGSETQYF. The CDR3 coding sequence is TGCGCCAGCAGTGAGGGGATACGAAGAGGGTCAGAGACCCAGTACTTC.

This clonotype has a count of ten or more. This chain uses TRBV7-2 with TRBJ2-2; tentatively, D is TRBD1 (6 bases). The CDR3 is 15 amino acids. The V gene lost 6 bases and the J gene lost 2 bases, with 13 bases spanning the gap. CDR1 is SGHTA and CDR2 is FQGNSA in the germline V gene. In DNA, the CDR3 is TGTGCCAGCAGACCCGGGACAATAAACACCGGGGAGCTGTTTTTT. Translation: CASRPGTINTGELFF. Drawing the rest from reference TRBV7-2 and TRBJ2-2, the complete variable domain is GAGVSQSPSNKVTEKGKDVELRCDPISGHTALYWYRQSLGQGLEFLIYFQGNSAPDKSGLPSDRFSAERTGGSVSTLTIQRTQQEDSAVYLCASRPGTINTGELFFGEGSRLTVL.

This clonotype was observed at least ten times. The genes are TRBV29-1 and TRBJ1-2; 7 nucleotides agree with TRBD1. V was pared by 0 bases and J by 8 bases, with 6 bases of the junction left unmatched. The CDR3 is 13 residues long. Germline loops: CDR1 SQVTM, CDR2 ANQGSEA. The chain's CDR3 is CSVEERDSRGYTF. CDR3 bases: TGCAGCGTTGAAGAACGGGACAGTCGGGGCTACACCTTC. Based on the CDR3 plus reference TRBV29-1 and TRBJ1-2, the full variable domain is SAVISQKPSRDICQRGTSLTIQCQVDSQVTMMFWYRQQPGQSLTLIATANQGSEATYESGFVIDKFPISRPNLTFSTLTVSNMSPEDSSIYLCSVEERDSRGYTFGSGTRLTVV.

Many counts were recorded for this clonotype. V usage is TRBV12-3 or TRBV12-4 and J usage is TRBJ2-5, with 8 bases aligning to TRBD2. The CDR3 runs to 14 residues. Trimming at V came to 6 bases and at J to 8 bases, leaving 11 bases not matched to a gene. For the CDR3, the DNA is TGTGCCAGCAGCCCGACCGGGAGGGCCACAACCCAGTACTTC. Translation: CASSPTGRATTQYF.

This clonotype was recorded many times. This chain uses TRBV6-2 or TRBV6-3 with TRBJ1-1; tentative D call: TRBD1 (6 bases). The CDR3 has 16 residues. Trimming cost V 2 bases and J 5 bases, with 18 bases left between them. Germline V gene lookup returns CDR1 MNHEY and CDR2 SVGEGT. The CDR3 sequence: CASSYTVGGQKTEAFF. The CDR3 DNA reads TGTGCCAGCAGTTACACCGTTGGGGGGCAAAAGACTGAAGCTTTCTTT.

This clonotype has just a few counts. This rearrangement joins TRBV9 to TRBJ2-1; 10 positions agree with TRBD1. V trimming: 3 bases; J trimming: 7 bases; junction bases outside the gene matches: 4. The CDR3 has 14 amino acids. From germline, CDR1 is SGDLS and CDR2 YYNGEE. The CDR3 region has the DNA TGTGCCAGCAGCGGACAGGGGGCGGGTAATGAGCAGTTCTTC. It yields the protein CASSGQGAGNEQFF.

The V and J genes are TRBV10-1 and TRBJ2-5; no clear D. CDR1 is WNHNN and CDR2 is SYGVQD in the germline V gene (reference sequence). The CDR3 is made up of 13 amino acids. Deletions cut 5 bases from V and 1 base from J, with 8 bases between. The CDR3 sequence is CASSIRPQETQYF. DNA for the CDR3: TGCGCCAGCAGTATAAGACCCCAAGAGACCCAGTACTTC.

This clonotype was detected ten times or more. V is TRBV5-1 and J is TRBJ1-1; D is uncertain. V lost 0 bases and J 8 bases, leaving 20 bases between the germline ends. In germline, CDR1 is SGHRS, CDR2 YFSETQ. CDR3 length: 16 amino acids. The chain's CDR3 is CASSLELQGPHSEAFF. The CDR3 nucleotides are TGCGCCAGCAGCTTGGAATTGCAAGGACCACACTCGGAAGCTTTCTTT.

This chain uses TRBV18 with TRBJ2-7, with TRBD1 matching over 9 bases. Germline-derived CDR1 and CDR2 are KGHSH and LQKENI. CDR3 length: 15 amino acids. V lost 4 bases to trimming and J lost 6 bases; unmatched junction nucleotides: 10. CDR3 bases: TGTGCCAGCTCACAAGGACAGGGGAGGACCCGCGAGCAGTACTTC. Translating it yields CASSQGQGRTREQYF.

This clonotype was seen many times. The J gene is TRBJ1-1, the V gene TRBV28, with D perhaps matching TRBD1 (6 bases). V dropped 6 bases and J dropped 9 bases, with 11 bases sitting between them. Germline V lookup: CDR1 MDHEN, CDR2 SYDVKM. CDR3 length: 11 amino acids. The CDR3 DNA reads TGTGCCAGCAGGGGTACAGGGAAAGCTTTCTTT. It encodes CASRGTGKAFF.

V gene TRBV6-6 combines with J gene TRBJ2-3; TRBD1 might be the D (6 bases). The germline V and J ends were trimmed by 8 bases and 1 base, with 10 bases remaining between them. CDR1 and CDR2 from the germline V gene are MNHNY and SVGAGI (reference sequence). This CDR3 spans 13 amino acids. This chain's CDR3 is CASVGGGTDTQYF. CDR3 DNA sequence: TGTGCCAGCGTAGGGGGAGGCACAGATACGCAGTATTTT.

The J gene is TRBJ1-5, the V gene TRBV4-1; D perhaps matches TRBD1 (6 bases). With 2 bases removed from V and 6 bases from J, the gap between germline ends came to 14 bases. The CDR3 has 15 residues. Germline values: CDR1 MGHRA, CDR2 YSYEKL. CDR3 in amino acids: CASSQIGGVGQPQHF. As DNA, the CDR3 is TGCGCCAGCAGCCAAATAGGGGGGGTAGGTCAGCCCCAGCATTTT.

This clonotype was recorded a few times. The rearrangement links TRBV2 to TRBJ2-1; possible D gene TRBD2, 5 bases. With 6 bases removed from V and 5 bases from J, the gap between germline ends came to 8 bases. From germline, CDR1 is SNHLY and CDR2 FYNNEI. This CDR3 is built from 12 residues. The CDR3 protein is CASRADHNEQFF. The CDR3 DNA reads TGTGCCAGCAGAGCGGATCACAATGAGCAGTTCTTC.

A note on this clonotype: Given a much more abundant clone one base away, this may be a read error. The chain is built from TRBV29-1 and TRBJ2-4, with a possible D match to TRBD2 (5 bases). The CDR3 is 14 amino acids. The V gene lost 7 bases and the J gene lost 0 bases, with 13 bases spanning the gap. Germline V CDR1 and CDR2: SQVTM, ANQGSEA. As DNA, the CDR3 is TGCAGCGCCATGGGAGATTTAGCCAAAAACATTCAGTACTTC. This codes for CSAMGDLAKNIQYF.

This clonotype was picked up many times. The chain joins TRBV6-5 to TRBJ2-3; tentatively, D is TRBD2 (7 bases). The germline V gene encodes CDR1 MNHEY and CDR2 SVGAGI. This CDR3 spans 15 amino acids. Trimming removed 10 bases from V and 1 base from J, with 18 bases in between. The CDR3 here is CATREGGPRTDTQYF. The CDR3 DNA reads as TGTGCCACTAGGGAGGGGGGCCCTCGCACAGATACGCAGTATTTT.

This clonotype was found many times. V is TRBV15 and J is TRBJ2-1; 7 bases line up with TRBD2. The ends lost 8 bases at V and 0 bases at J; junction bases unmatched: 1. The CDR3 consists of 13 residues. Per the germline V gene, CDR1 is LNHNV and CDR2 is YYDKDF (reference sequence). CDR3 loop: CATASGSYNEQFF. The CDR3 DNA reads TGTGCCACCGCTAGCGGCTCCTACAATGAGCAGTTCTTC. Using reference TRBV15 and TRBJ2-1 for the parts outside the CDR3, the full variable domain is DAMVIQNPRYQVTQFGKPVTLSCSQTLNHNVMYWYQQKSSQAPKLLFHYYDKDFNNEADTPDNFQSRRPNTSFCFLDIRSPGLGDTAMYLCATASGSYNEQFFGPGTRLTVL.

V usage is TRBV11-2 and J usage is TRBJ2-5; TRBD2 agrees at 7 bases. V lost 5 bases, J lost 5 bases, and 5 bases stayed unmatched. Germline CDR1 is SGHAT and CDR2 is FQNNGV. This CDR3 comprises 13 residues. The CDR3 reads CASSRRGGETQYF. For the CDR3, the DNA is TGTGCCAGCAGCCGGCGGGGAGGGGAGACCCAGTACTTC.

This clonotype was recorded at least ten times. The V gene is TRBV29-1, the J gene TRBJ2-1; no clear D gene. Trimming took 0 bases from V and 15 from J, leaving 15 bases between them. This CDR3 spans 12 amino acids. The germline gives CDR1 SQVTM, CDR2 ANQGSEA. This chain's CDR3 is CSVEDRAGKMFF. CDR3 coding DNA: TGCAGCGTTGAAGATCGGGCAGGAAAAATGTTCTTC.

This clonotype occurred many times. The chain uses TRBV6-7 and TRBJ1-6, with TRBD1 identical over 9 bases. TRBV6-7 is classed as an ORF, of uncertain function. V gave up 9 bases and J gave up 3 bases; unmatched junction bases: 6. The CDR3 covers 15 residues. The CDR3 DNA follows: TGTGCCAGTCGGGCGGGACAGGGCTATAATTCACCCCTCCACTTT. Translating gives CASRAGQGYNSPLHF.

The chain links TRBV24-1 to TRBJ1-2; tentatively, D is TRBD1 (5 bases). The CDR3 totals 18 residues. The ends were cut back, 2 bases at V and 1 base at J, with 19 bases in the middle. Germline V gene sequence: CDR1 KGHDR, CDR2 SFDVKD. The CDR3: CATSDSTYRDGSNYGYTF. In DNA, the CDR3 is TGTGCCACCAGTGATTCAACTTACCGGGACGGGAGTAACTATGGCTACACCTTC.

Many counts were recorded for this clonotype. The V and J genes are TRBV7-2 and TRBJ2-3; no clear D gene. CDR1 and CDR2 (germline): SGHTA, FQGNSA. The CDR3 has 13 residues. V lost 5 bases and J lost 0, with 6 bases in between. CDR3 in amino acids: CASSTTSTDTQYF. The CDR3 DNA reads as TGTGCCAGCAGCACCACTAGCACAGATACGCAGTATTTT.

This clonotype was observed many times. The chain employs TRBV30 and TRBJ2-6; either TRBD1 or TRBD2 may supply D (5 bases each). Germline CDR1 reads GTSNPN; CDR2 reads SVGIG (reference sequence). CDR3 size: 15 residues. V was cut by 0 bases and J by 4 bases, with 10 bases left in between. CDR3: CAWSVRGRGANVLTF. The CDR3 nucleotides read TGTGCCTGGAGTGTACGGGGCAGGGGGGCCAACGTCCTGACTTTC. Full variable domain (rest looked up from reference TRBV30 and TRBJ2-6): SQTIHQWPATLVQPVGSPLSLECTVEGTSNPNLYWYRQAAGRGLQLLFYSVGIGQISSEVPQNLSASRPQDRQFILSSKKLLLSDSGFYLCAWSVRGRGANVLTFGAGSRLTVL.

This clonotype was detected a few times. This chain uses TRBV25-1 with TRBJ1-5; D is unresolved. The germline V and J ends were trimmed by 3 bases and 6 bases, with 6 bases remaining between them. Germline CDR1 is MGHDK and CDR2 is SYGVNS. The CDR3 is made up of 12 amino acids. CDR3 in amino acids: CASSDTGQPQHF. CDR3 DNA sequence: TGTGCCAGCAGTGACACGGGTCAGCCCCAGCATTTT.

In DNA form, the CDR3 reads TGCAGTGCTAAGCCCGGGACAGCTCATTCACCCCTCCACTTT. It yields the protein CSAKPGTAHSPLHF. The chain combines TRBV20-1 with TRBJ1-6, with 7 bases aligning to TRBD1. The trim removed 4 bases at V and 8 bases at J, leaving 8 bases unmatched. The CDR3 has 14 amino acids. Looked up from germline, CDR1 is DFQATT and CDR2 is SNEGSKA (reference sequence).

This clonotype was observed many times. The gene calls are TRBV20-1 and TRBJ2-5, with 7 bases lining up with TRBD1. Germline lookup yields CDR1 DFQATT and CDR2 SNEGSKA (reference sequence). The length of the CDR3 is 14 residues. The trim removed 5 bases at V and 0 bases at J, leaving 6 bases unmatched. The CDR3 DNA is TGCAGTGCTCCCGAGACAGGGTACCAAGAGACCCAGTACTTC. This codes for CSAPETGYQETQYF.

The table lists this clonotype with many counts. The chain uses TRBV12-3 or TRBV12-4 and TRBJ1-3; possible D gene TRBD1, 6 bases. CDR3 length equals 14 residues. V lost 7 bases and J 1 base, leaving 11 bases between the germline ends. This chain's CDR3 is CASTSQGSGNTIYF. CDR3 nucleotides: TGTGCCAGCACTTCACAGGGATCTGGAAACACCATATATTTT.

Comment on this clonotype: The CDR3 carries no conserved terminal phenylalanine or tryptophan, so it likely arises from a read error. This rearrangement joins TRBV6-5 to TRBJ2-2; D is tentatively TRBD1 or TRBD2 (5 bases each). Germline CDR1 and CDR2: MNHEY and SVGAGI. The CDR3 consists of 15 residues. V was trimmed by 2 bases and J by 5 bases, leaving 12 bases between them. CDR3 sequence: CASSYGRDLTGELFL. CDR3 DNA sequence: TGTGCCAGCAGTTACGGCAGGGACCTTACCGGGGAGCTGTTTTTA.